This TCR beta chain derives from a study of neurological immune-mediated disorders. Germline V gene lookup returns CDR1 KGHSH and CDR2 LQKENI. This CDR3 is built from 13 residues. As concerns this clonotype: One base away lies a much larger clone, so this may be a sequencing read error.

MiXCR, run by TCRdb on the 5' RACE reads, gives a single entry per CDR3 protein. The repertoire holds about 40,000 distinct CDR3 sequences, 13% to 15% seen once, with roughly a quarter in the top ten. The sample was PBMCs. This sequence was found in a woman aged 45-59 years with HTLV-1-associated myelopathy (HAM/TSP). The chain joins TRBV18 to TRBJ2-3; TRBD1 agrees at 10 bases. The chain's CDR3 is CTSTGQGGDTQYF. The CDR3 bases are TGTACCAGCACCGGACAGGGGGGAGATACGCAGTATTTT.